This is a list of T cell receptor beta chains from one sample in a study of OX40 agonist ivuxolimab in advanced cancers. Clones were sequenced by immunoSEQ multiplex PCR, and TCRdb holds only the in-frame ones, with some missing. The table shows about 21,000 clones, with approximately 80% occurring only once. Sequences were derived from CD4+ or CD8+ T cells sorted from blood, sampled in a trial of the OX40 agonist ivuxolimab. The source is an adult with an advanced solid tumor such as melanoma, head and neck, liver or kidney cancer. CDR3s include the opening cysteine and the closing phenylalanine or tryptophan. A D gene is named only where the DNA matches it firmly. Size values are once, few and many counts, or a class for expanded clones, and some rows have none.

d_call j_call v_call clone_size cdr3_aa cdr3_nt
TRBD1 TRBJ2-7 TRBV5-1 . CASSLGDRSSYEQYF TGCGCCAGCAGTTTGGGGGACAGGAGCTCCTACGAGCAGTACTTC
. TRBJ2-3 TRBV11-2 . CASSLDTEVYFGTDTQYF TGTGCCAGCAGCTTAGATACGGAGGTATACTTTGGCACAGATACGCAGTATTTT
. TRBJ1-3 TRBV28 . CASSLLRGAIYF TGTGCCAGCAGTCTTCTCCGGGGGGCCATATATTTT
. TRBJ2-7 TRBV13 . CASSSLVKGSYEQYF TGTGCCAGCAGCTCTCTTGTGAAAGGGAGCTACGAGCAGTACTTC
TRBD2 TRBJ2-1 TRBV4-1 once CASSQVGAGAHNEQFF TGCGCCAGCAGCCAAGTGGGAGCGGGAGCCCACAATGAGCAGTTCTTC
TRBD2 TRBJ2-7 TRBV30 . CAWSPGLANEQYF TGTGCCTGGAGCCCGGGACTAGCGAACGAGCAGTACTTC
TRBD2 TRBJ2-1 TRBV9 . CASSIDGTTYNEQFF TGTGCCAGCAGCATCGACGGGACTACCTACAATGAGCAGTTCTTC
. TRBJ1-1 TRBV28 . CASREGLKLEAFF TGTGCCAGCAGGGAGGGACTTAAACTTGAAGCTTTCTTT
TRBD2 TRBJ2-1 TRBV27 . CASSFGTSGRDEQFF TGTGCCAGCAGTTTCGGGACTAGCGGGAGGGATGAGCAGTTCTTC
TRBD2 TRBJ2-1 TRBV11-2 . CASSLDRMVAGLSSYNEQFF TGTGCCAGCAGCTTAGATCGGATGGTAGCGGGCCTGAGCTCCTACAATGAGCAGTTCTTC
. TRBJ2-2 TRBV11-3 . CASSLTGELFF TGTGCCAGCAGTCTGACCGGGGAGCTGTTTTTT
. TRBJ2-1 TRBV27 . CASRPGLTYFNEQFF TGTGCCAGCAGGCCGGGACTTACGTACTTCAATGAGCAGTTCTTC
. TRBJ1-6 TRBV7-6 . CASSSGLESSPLHF TGTGCCAGCAGCTCGGGCCTAGAGTCTTCACCCCTCCACTTT
. TRBJ1-1 TRBV6-1 . CASTELGRNTEAFF TGTGCCAGCACCGAATTAGGGAGGAACACTGAAGCTTTCTTT
TRBD2 TRBJ2-5 TRBV28 . CASSFPLGLAVEQETQYF TGTGCCAGCAGTTTCCCACTAGGACTAGCGGTAGAACAAGAGACCCAGTACTTC
. TRBJ2-3 TRBV10-1 . CASSVGRRATDTQYF TGCGCCAGCAGTGTGGGGCGGAGGGCTACAGATACGCAGTATTTT
TRBD2 TRBJ2-7 TRBV25-1 . CASGLAGESSYEQYF TGTGCCAGCGGACTAGCGGGAGAGAGCTCCTACGAGCAGTACTTC
. TRBJ2-2 TRBV9 . CASSARVQINTGELFF TGTGCCAGCAGCGCGAGGGTCCAAATAAACACCGGGGAGCTGTTTTTT
TRBD1 TRBJ2-7 TRBV11-2 . CASSLDGTGVGEQYF TGTGCCAGCAGCTTAGATGGGACAGGGGTCGGCGAGCAGTACTTC
. TRBJ1-1 TRBV5-1 . CASSLVQGRNTEAFF TGCGCCAGCAGCTTGGTTCAGGGACGGAACACTGAAGCTTTCTTT
TRBD2 TRBJ2-1 TRBV5-1 . CASSPRAGGNGEQFF TGCGCCAGCAGCCCCCGAGCGGGAGGGAACGGTGAGCAGTTCTTC
TRBD2 TRBJ2-7 TRBV7-9 . CASSLDLAGGREQYF TGTGCCAGCAGCTTAGATTTAGCGGGAGGGCGCGAGCAGTACTTC
TRBD1 TRBJ1-3 TRBV10-1 . CASRPTGGEVSGNTIYF TGCGCCAGTAGGCCGACAGGGGGCGAAGTCTCTGGAAACACCATATATTTT
. TRBJ2-2 TRBV28 . CASSYGGGDTGELFF TGTGCCAGCAGTTACGGGGGCGGGGACACCGGGGAGCTGTTTTTT
. TRBJ1-3 TRBV5-5 . CASSKGFSSGNTIYF TGTGCCAGCAGCAAAGGGTTTAGCTCTGGAAACACCATATATTTT
TRBD2 TRBJ2-3 TRBV9 once CASSGTSGIFHTQYF TGTGCCAGCAGTGGGACTAGCGGAATTTTTCATACGCAGTATTTT
. TRBJ2-7 TRBV5-6 . CASSLVGSSYEQYF TGTGCCAGCAGCTTGGTTGGCAGCTCCTACGAGCAGTACTTC
TRBD2 TRBJ2-3 TRBV7-3 . CASSIAGGLDTQYF TGTGCCAGCAGTATAGCGGGAGGGTTAGATACGCAGTATTTT
. TRBJ2-1 TRBV30 . CAWGGAGGEQFF TGTGCCTGGGGGGGAGCCGGTGGTGAGCAGTTCTTC
TRBD2 TRBJ2-1 TRBV6-5 . CASSTSGTAYNEQFF TGTGCCAGCAGCACCAGCGGGACCGCTTACAATGAGCAGTTCTTC
. TRBJ2-7 TRBV28 . CASSLRAYEQYF TGTGCCAGCAGTTTGAGGGCCTACGAGCAGTACTTC
. TRBJ1-3 TRBV7-9 medium-sized CASSLGVGGTTGNTIYF TGTGCCAGCAGCTTAGGGGTGGGTGGAACGACTGGAAACACCATATATTTT
. TRBJ2-1 TRBV4-1 . CASSQDWRAYNEQFF TGCGCCAGCAGCCAAGATTGGCGGGCCTACAATGAGCAGTTCTTC
TRBD1 TRBJ2-1 TRBV7-9 . CASSPRQGANTNEQFF TGTGCCAGCAGCCCGCGACAGGGGGCTAATACGAATGAGCAGTTCTTC
. TRBJ1-6 TRBV18 . CASSPSGTANSPLHF TGTGCCAGCTCACCATCCGGGACGGCCAATTCACCCCTCCACTTT
TRBD1 TRBJ2-5 TRBV7-2 . CASSRPTGVETQYF TGTGCCAGCAGCCGACCAACAGGGGTCGAGACCCAGTACTTC
. TRBJ1-1 TRBV7-8 . CASSLGGSEAFF TGTGCCAGCAGCCTGGGGGGGAGTGAAGCTTTCTTT
. TRBJ2-1 TRBV14 . CASSQGGTEQFF TGTGCCAGCAGCCAAGGCGGGACAGAGCAGTTCTTC
TRBD1 TRBJ2-7 TRBV7-9 . CASSPPPGQGAYGQYF TGTGCCAGCAGCCCGCCGCCGGGACAGGGGGCGTACGGGCAGTACTTC
. TRBJ2-1 TRBV5-6 . CASSLDSGGGYNEQFF TGTGCCAGCAGCTTGGATTCGGGGGGCGGGTACAATGAGCAGTTCTTC
TRBD2 TRBJ2-1 TRBV28 . CASSFPYSTSGSIGNEQFF TGTGCCAGCAGTTTCCCCTACTCGACTAGCGGGAGTATTGGCAATGAGCAGTTCTTC
TRBD2 TRBJ2-7 TRBV30 . CAWSVNSGALSEQYF TGTGCCTGGAGTGTCAACAGCGGGGCCCTTTCCGAGCAGTACTTC
. TRBJ2-5 TRBV5-8 . CASSKRYQETQYF TGTGCCAGCAGCAAAAGGTACCAAGAGACCCAGTACTTC
TRBD2 TRBJ2-2 TRBV7-8 . CASSLAASGSLGTGELFF TGTGCCAGCAGCCTAGCGGCTAGCGGGAGTCTTGGCACCGGGGAGCTGTTTTTT
. TRBJ2-7 TRBV30 . CAWRRGVEQYF TGTGCCTGGAGACGAGGGGTCGAGCAGTACTTC
. TRBJ2-5 TRBV27 once CASSLGPSRSQYF TGTGCCAGCAGTTTAGGCCCGAGTAGGTCCCAGTACTTC
. TRBJ1-5 TRBV28 . CASSLSLDQPQHF TGTGCCAGCAGTTTATCGTTGGATCAGCCCCAGCATTTT
. TRBJ1-1 TRBV6-5 . CASSSSPRLEAFF TGTGCCAGCAGCTCCTCCCCCCGACTGGAAGCTTTCTTT
TRBD1 TRBJ2-2 TRBV28 . CASSPSYRDRFMNGELFF TGTGCCAGCAGTCCCTCATACCGGGACAGGTTTATGAACGGGGAGCTGTTTTTT
. TRBJ2-7 TRBV30 . CAWSVLAPGGLSYEQYF TGTGCCTGGAGTGTATTGGCCCCGGGGGGCCTTTCCTACGAGCAGTACTTC
. TRBJ2-5 TRBV7-9 . CASSSPSGGARAQYF TGTGCCAGCAGCTCCCCCAGTGGCGGGGCCAGGGCCCAGTACTTC
TRBD1 TRBJ1-3 TRBV27 . CASSSQGGSGNTIYF TGTGCCAGCAGTTCCCAGGGGGGCTCTGGAAACACCATATATTTT
. TRBJ2-1 TRBV30 . CAWSRTISYNEQFF TGTGCCTGGAGTCGGACTATCTCCTACAATGAGCAGTTCTTC
. TRBJ2-5 TRBV7-9 few CASSLGRGYQETQYF TGTGCCAGCAGCTTAGGCAGGGGTTACCAAGAGACCCAGTACTTC
TRBD2 TRBJ2-7 TRBV5-4 . CASSFSGGRSEQYF TGTGCCAGCAGCTTTAGCGGCGGGAGAAGCGAGCAGTACTTC
TRBD1 TRBJ1-1 TRBV19 . CASSLTGGPITEAFF TGTGCCAGTAGTTTGACAGGGGGTCCGATCACTGAAGCTTTCTTT
. TRBJ2-7 TRBV30 . CAWSGIGFEQYF TGTGCCTGGAGTGGAATAGGGTTCGAGCAGTACTTC
. TRBJ2-7 TRBV5-1 . CASSFFSGNYEQYF TGCGCCAGCAGCTTCTTTTCGGGAAACTACGAGCAGTACTTC